The 23 T cell receptor beta chains below were found in one sample sequenced in a study of CD8+ T cells in alopecia areata (dated by TCRdb to the late 2010s). Preparation of the library involved the immunoSEQ multiplex PCR assay. RNA was extracted from all samples and reverse transcribed into cDNA, which served as template for TCR sequencing. TCRdb limited this immuneACCESS table to in-frame rearrangements with V and J called. A share of clones is missing; checked studies link under half to unresolved V genes, and the rest is unexplained. The sample has 95,000 to 120,000 clones on record, approximately 50% of them singletons. 20% to 30% of the sample is held by the ten biggest clonotypes. The sequenced material came from NKG2D-low CD8+ T cells sorted from blood. In light of the paper, this sample's cell subset or site label describes: sorted CD8+ NKG2D-low blood T cells. Receptors originate from a human donor with alopecia areata.

Only a few counts were recorded for this clone. The V call is TRBV4-1, the J call TRBJ2-7; perhaps TRBD1 as D (5 bases). The CDR3 runs 17 residues. The ends were cut back, 1 base at V and 1 base at J, with 17 bases in the middle. Germline CDR1 reads MGHRA; CDR2 reads YSYEKL. The chain's CDR3 is CASSQGEVSQGSYEQYF. The CDR3 nucleotides read TGCGCCAGCAGCCAAGGGGAAGTTTCGCAGGGTTCCTACGAGCAGTACTTC.

The V and J genes are TRBV5-1 and TRBJ1-1; D gene uncertain. The V end lost 5 bases, the J end lost 1 base, and 6 bases lay between the germline ends. The CDR3 is 12 amino acids. CDR1 is SGHRS, CDR2 YFSETQ, per germline. This chain's CDR3 is CASRMGNTEAFF. Written as DNA, the CDR3 is TGCGCCAGCAGAATGGGGAACACTGAAGCTTTCTTT.

This chain joins TRBV27 and TRBJ2-7; D is ambiguous. Germline V gene data show CDR1 as MNHEY and CDR2 as SMNVEV (reference sequence). V shed 0 bases and J shed 1 base, with 7 bases lying between them. The CDR3 contains 14 residues. CDR3 sequence: CASSLSPDSYEQYF. DNA for the CDR3: TGTGCCAGCAGTTTATCCCCGGATTCCTACGAGCAGTACTTC.

The gene calls are TRBV28 and TRBJ1-1, with D uncertain. The CDR3 extends over 12 amino acids. Germline-derived CDR1 and CDR2 are MDHEN and SYDVKM. The V end was cut by 3 bases, the J end by 5 bases, with 7 bases between. The CDR3 sequence: CASSFPKTEAFF. CDR3 coding DNA: TGTGCCAGCAGTTTCCCCAAAACTGAAGCTTTCTTT.

This rearrangement joins TRBV6-5 to TRBJ2-1; TRBD2 agrees at 8 bases. Looked up from germline, CDR1 is MNHEY and CDR2 is SVGAGI. CDR3 length: 15 amino acids. Unmatched junction bases numbered 4, after V lost 6 bases and J lost 0 bases. The CDR3 sequence: CASRRAGASYNEQFF. The CDR3 region has the DNA TGTGCCAGCAGGAGAGCGGGAGCCTCCTACAATGAGCAGTTCTTC.

This clone appeared a few times. The CDR3 coding sequence is TGTGCCAGTAGTGCAGGGACCGGTCGTAGGGAGACCCAGTACTTC. Translating it yields CASSAGTGRRETQYF. V and J are TRBV19 and TRBJ2-5; either TRBD1 or TRBD2 may supply D (5 bases each). Deletions cut 5 bases from V and 5 bases from J, with 18 bases between. The CDR3 runs 15 residues. Germline V gives CDR1 LNHDA, CDR2 SQIVND (reference sequence). The full variable domain, with the rest looked up from reference TRBV19 and TRBJ2-5, is DGGITQSPKYLFRKEGQNVTLSCEQNLNHDAMYWYRQDPGQGLRLIYYSQIVNDFQKGDIAEGYSVSREKKESFPLTVTSAQKNPTAFYLCASSAGTGRRETQYFGPGTRLLVL.

J is TRBJ2-5 and V is TRBV7-9, with D possibly matching TRBD1 (5 bases). The CDR3 consists of 13 residues. V shed 5 bases and J shed 1 base, with 8 bases lying between them. CDR1 is SEHNR, CDR2 FQNEAQ, per germline (reference sequence). Written as DNA, the CDR3 is TGTGCCAGCAGCCCGCAGGGCCAAGAGACCCAGTACTTC. Protein sequence: CASSPQGQETQYF.

This rearrangement joins TRBV1 to TRBJ2-3. TRBV1 is recorded as a pseudogene. The CDR3 contains 14 residues. CDR3 region: CTSSITIRTDTQYF. The CDR3, as DNA: TGCACCAGCAGCATTACGATTCGCACAGATACGCAGTATTTT.

This clone appeared a single time. The J gene is TRBJ2-7, the V gene TRBV27, with a possible D match to TRBD1 (6 bases). The V end lost 4 bases, the J end lost 5 bases, and 18 bases lay between the germline ends. The CDR3 has 15 amino acids. The V gene's germline CDR1 is MNHEY and CDR2 SMNVEV (reference sequence). The CDR3 protein is CASSSTAGVGNEQYF. DNA of the CDR3: TGTGCCAGCAGTTCGACGGCAGGGGTAGGAAACGAGCAGTACTTC.

There are a few counts of this clone. For the CDR3, the DNA is TGTGCCAGCAGCAGTCCGACCACAGGGAGTGAGACCCAGTACTTC. Protein product: CASSSPTTGSETQYF. The chain is built from TRBV7-9 and TRBJ2-5; a possible D gene is TRBD1 (6 bases). The CDR3 runs to 15 residues. V dropped 5 bases and J dropped 5 bases, with 18 bases sitting between them. Germline CDR1 is SEHNR and CDR2 is FQNEAQ (reference sequence). Drawing the rest from reference TRBV7-9 and TRBJ2-5, the complete variable domain is DTGVSQNPRHKITKRGQNVTFRCDPISEHNRLYWYRQTLGQGPEFLTYFQNEAQLEKSRLLSDRFSAERPKGSFSTLEIQRTEQGDSAMYLCASSSPTTGSETQYFGPGTRLLVL.

This chain links TRBV20-1 with TRBJ2-4; no clear D gene. The CDR3 runs 9 residues. Germline loops: CDR1 DFQATT, CDR2 SNEGSKA (reference sequence). Trimming removed 5 bases from V and 6 bases from J, with 2 bases in between. CDR3 region: CSAGNIQYF. For the CDR3, the DNA is TGCAGTGCTGGAAACATTCAGTACTTC.

The chain combines TRBV19 with TRBJ2-7; maybe TRBD1 (5 bases). Germline V CDR1 and CDR2: LNHDA, SQIVND (reference sequence). Trimming took 7 bases from V and 0 from J, leaving 10 bases between them. The CDR3 runs to 13 residues. The CDR3 DNA follows: TGTGCCAGTATGGGCAGGGACTCCTACGAGCAGTACTTC. This encodes CASMGRDSYEQYF. Full variable domain (outside the CDR3, taken from reference TRBV19 and TRBJ2-7): DGGITQSPKYLFRKEGQNVTLSCEQNLNHDAMYWYRQDPGQGLRLIYYSQIVNDFQKGDIAEGYSVSREKKESFPLTVTSAQKNPTAFYLCASMGRDSYEQYFGPGTRLTVT.

The V gene is TRBV2, the J gene TRBJ2-7, with D possibly matching TRBD1 (6 bases). Trimming took 5 bases from V and 3 from J, leaving 11 bases between them. This CDR3 has 13 residues. Germline CDR1 reads SNHLY; CDR2 reads FYNNEI. CDR3 bases: TGTGCCAGCAGTTACCGGGACAACTACGAGCAGTACTTC. Its protein is CASSYRDNYEQYF.

The chain employs TRBV19 and TRBJ2-1; 8 bases line up with TRBD2. The ends lost 4 bases at V and 4 bases at J; junction bases unmatched: 12. This CDR3 is built from 17 residues. CDR1 is LNHDA and CDR2 is SQIVND in the germline V gene (reference sequence). CDR3 protein: CASSKASGLFLYNEQFF. The CDR3 DNA is TGTGCCAGTAGTAAGGCTAGCGGGCTCTTTCTGTACAATGAGCAGTTCTTC.

The chain joins TRBV27 to TRBJ1-1; D gene ambiguous. The CDR3 has 15 residues. In germline, CDR1 is MNHEY, CDR2 SMNVEV (reference sequence). The ends were cut back, 3 bases at V and 2 bases at J, with 13 bases in the middle. CDR3 in DNA: TGTGCCAGCAGTTTCCAGGCCGGTATTAACACTGAAGCTTTCTTT. Translated, it gives CASSFQAGINTEAFF.

The chain carries TRBV28 and TRBJ2-7, with 11 bases fitting TRBD2. The germline CDR1 and CDR2 sequences are MDHEN and SYDVKM. This CDR3 contains 15 residues. Losses at the gene ends were 7 bases for V and 2 bases for J; bases not matched to a gene: 7. The CDR3 spells CASTSGLAGTYEQYF. The CDR3 region has the DNA TGTGCCAGCACCTCTGGACTAGCGGGTACCTACGAGCAGTACTTC.

In its sample, this clone was seen a few times. The chain uses TRBV29-1 and TRBJ2-7; 9 positions match TRBD1. The CDR3 contains 15 residues. J was trimmed by 1 base and V by 1 base; bases with no gene match: 5. Germline V gene data show CDR1 as SQVTM and CDR2 as ANQGSEA. CDR3 in amino acids: CSVEVRQGDSYEQYF. The CDR3 DNA reads TGCAGCGTTGAAGTAAGACAGGGGGATTCCTACGAGCAGTACTTC.

The J gene is TRBJ1-2, the V gene TRBV7-3; 9 bases are shared with TRBD1. Germline values: CDR1 SGHTA, CDR2 FQGTGA. V trimming: 0 bases; J trimming: 7 bases; junction bases outside the gene matches: 6. This CDR3 spans 15 amino acids. This CDR3 is CASSLTGQGSGGYTF. The DNA for the CDR3 is TGTGCCAGCAGCTTAACGGGACAGGGTTCGGGTGGCTACACCTTC.

This sequence joins TRBV28 and TRBJ1-2; TRBD1 agrees at 8 bases. Germline values: CDR1 MDHEN, CDR2 SYDVKM. The CDR3 extends over 17 amino acids. With V trimmed by 3 bases and J by 4 bases, 13 bases remained unmatched. CDR3 loop: CASSFAPRQGPSYGYTF. The CDR3 DNA is TGTGCCAGCAGTTTTGCCCCCCGACAGGGGCCAAGCTATGGCTACACCTTC.

The chain recombines TRBV9 with TRBJ2-7, with 9 bases that match TRBD2. The CDR3 has 15 residues. Germline loops: CDR1 SGDLS, CDR2 YYNGEE. With V trimmed by 0 bases and J by 6 bases, 7 bases remained unmatched. CDR3 residues: CASSVGGSGSPEQYF. CDR3 DNA: TGTGCCAGCAGCGTAGGGGGTAGCGGGAGTCCCGAGCAGTACTTC.

This rearrangement joins TRBV2 to TRBJ1-2; weak D call: TRBD1 (5 bases). CDR1 and CDR2 from the germline V gene are SNHLY and FYNNEI. Between the trimmed V and J ends, which lost 2 bases and 2 bases, there was a span of 12 bases. CDR3 size: 15 residues. CDR3 nucleotides: TGTGCCAGCAGTGAATGGCCGGGGGACAACTATGGCTACACCTTC. This encodes CASSEWPGDNYGYTF.

The J gene is TRBJ2-7, the V gene TRBV28, with no clear D. CDR3 size: 12 residues. Germline CDR1 MDHEN, CDR2 SYDVKM. The germline V and J ends were trimmed by 0 bases and 6 bases, with 6 bases remaining between them. Written as DNA, the CDR3 is TGTGCCAGCAGTTTATGGGGTAGCGAGCAGTACTTC. As protein: CASSLWGSEQYF.

V and J are TRBV7-2 and TRBJ2-7; D call uncertain. The length of the CDR3 is 13 residues. Trimming took off 1 base at V and 0 bases at J, with 4 bases between the two ends. Per germline, CDR1 SGHTA and CDR2 FQGNSA. The CDR3 DNA sequence: TGTGCCAGCAGCTTAGACGGCTCCTACGAGCAGTACTTC. Translation gives CASSLDGSYEQYF.